This TCR beta chain was recorded in a study of regulatory T cells. Autoimmunity was present in every CD3G-deficient patient, worse in two. The primer mix had 52 TRBV and 13 TRBJ primers. Generated by immunoSEQ multiplex PCR, the TCRdb table keeps only in-frame clones and is missing some. The table lists approximately 20,000 clones, 90% to 95% of them singletons. The germline V gene encodes CDR1 LGHNA and CDR2 YNFKEQ. The trim removed 1 base at V and 4 bases at J, leaving 7 bases unmatched. The CDR3 length is 16 residues. The sequence was collected from a child under 10 years old with CD3G deficiency. The rearrangement uses TRBV4-2 and TRBJ2-3; 8 nucleotides align to TRBD1. The source material was CD8+ T cells sorted from blood. CDR3 region: CASSQGTGGRPDTQYF. The DNA for the CDR3 is TGTGCCAGCAGCCAAGGAACAGGGGGGCGTCCAGATACGCAGTATTTT.